The 5 T cell receptor beta chains in this list originate from one sample, sequenced in a study of beta chain features in type 1 diabetes. Expressed TCRB transcripts were sequenced, since all the RNA that had been isolated was reverse transcribed. Some clones are missing from TCRdb's copy, which holds only in-frame ones; the method was immunoSEQ multiplex PCR. The sample yields about 360,000 clones, 10% to 15% seen once. Sequenced: naive CD4+ T cells from blood. These receptors were taken from a young man in good health.

Only a few counts were recorded for this clone. This chain links TRBV5-1 with TRBJ2-7; 7 bases are shared with TRBD2. The V gene's germline CDR1 is SGHRS and CDR2 YFSETQ. This CDR3 is 13 amino acids long. Unmatched junction bases numbered 5, after V lost 4 bases and J lost 4 bases. The chain's CDR3 is CASSPGGVYEQYF. The CDR3 DNA reads TGCGCCAGCAGCCCGGGGGGTGTATACGAGCAGTACTTC.

This chain uses TRBV7-2 with TRBJ2-7; D unclear. The germline gives CDR1 SGHTA, CDR2 FQGNSA. The length of the CDR3 is 11 residues. Trimming shortened V by 5 bases and J by 9 bases, and 11 bases separated the two germline ends. CDR3 sequence reads: CASSPNSVQYF. The CDR3 region has the DNA TGTGCCAGCAGCCCCAATTCGGTGCAGTACTTC.

This clone was observed a few times. This chain joins TRBV7-9 and TRBJ1-4; 12 bases fit TRBD1. CDR1 is SEHNR, CDR2 FQNEAQ, per germline (reference sequence). V was clipped by 8 bases and J by 0 bases; unmatched bases: 4. CDR3 size: 16 residues. The CDR3 DNA sequence: TGTGCCAGCGGGGGGACAGGGGGCACAACTAATGAAAAACTGTTTTTT. It encodes CASGGTGGTTNEKLFF.

The rearrangement joins TRBV7-9 to TRBJ2-2; 12 positions match TRBD1. Germline V gene data show CDR1 as SEHNR and CDR2 as FQNEAQ (reference sequence). After removal of 5 bases from V and 4 bases from J, the junction contained 11 bases not matched to a gene. This CDR3 region has 18 residues. CDR3 amino acids: CASSAGTGGGGITGELFF. CDR3 nucleotides: TGTGCCAGCAGCGCCGGGACAGGGGGCGGTGGGATCACCGGGGAGCTGTTTTTT.

This clone was counted between two and nine times. The CDR3 here is CASSATMNTQYF. Here the CDR3 DNA reads TGTGCCAGCAGTGCCACTATGAATACGCAGTATTTT. The J gene is TRBJ2-3, the V gene TRBV25-1; D is undetermined. V was trimmed by 4 bases and J by 7 bases, leaving 9 bases between them. The CDR3 runs to 12 residues. Germline-derived CDR1 and CDR2 are MGHDK and SYGVNS.